The 30 T cell receptor beta chains reported below all come from one sample, sequenced in a study of identical twins. TCRdb passed the 5' RACE reads through MiXCR, listing each CDR3 protein once. This repertoire shows around 250,000 distinct CDR3 sequences, roughly 13% found once; its top ten account for around 4%. The same sample was also studied in work on yellow fever vaccine responses in identical twins.

Sequenced: memory (CD45RO+) T cells sorted from blood. These receptors were collected from a young woman in good health.

This clonotype was picked up a small number of times. The chain carries TRBV30 and TRBJ2-3; 12 positions match TRBD2. CDR3 length equals 15 residues. Germline V gene sequence: CDR1 GTSNPN, CDR2 SVGIG (reference sequence). V dropped 4 bases and J dropped 8; count of bases not matched to a gene: 10. The CDR3 region is CAWKGPSGGAGTQYF. The CDR3 nucleotides are TGTGCCTGGAAAGGGCCTAGCGGGGGGGCCGGTACGCAGTATTTT.

The rearrangement links TRBV16 to TRBJ2-7; D is perhaps TRBD1 or TRBD2 (5 bases each). V lost 4 bases to trimming and J lost 3 bases, with 10 bases between them. The germline gives CDR1 KGHSY, CDR2 FQNENV. The CDR3 runs to 13 residues. CDR3 amino acids: CASSRGVLYEQYF. CDR3 DNA: TGTGCCAGCAGCCGAGGGGTCCTCTACGAGCAGTACTTC.

This clonotype was counted a few times. The chain joins TRBV12-3 or TRBV12-4 to TRBJ2-7, with D maybe TRBD1 (7 bases). V was pared by 5 bases and J by 3 bases, with 14 bases between. The CDR3 is 14 amino acids. The CDR3: CASSAGGTVYEQYF. The CDR3 DNA is TGTGCCAGCAGTGCCGGCGGGACAGTCTACGAGCAGTACTTC.

The V call is TRBV7-8, the J call TRBJ2-7; D is perhaps TRBD1 (5 bases). V was cut by 4 bases and J by 9 bases, with 13 bases left in between. Germline assignment: CDR1 SGHVS and CDR2 FQNEAQ. The CDR3 has 12 amino acids. DNA for the CDR3: TGTGCCAGCAGCTCAGGGCCCAGAGGGCAGTACTTC. Its translation: CASSSGPRGQYF.

This clonotype occurred a few times. The chain has TRBV7-8 and TRBJ2-5; TRBD1 aligns across 10 bases. The trim removed 0 bases at V and 3 bases at J, leaving 4 bases unmatched. Germline V gives CDR1 SGHVS, CDR2 FQNEAQ. This CDR3 has 16 residues. Here the CDR3 reads CASSLAPGTGEETQYF. DNA for the CDR3: TGTGCCAGCAGCTTAGCGCCCGGGACAGGGGAAGAGACCCAGTACTTC.

This clonotype showed up just a few times. The chain links TRBV3-1 to TRBJ2-5; TRBD2 aligns across 8 bases. V was clipped by 0 bases and J by 1 base; unmatched bases: 7. The CDR3 consists of 17 residues. The germline V gene encodes CDR1 LGHDT and CDR2 YNNKEL (reference sequence). CDR3 protein: CASSQDLAGGLQETQYF. The CDR3 DNA sequence: TGTGCCAGCAGCCAAGATTTGGCGGGGGGACTCCAAGAGACCCAGTACTTC.

This clonotype came up a few times. The chain has TRBV20-1 and TRBJ2-1; 8 bases are a match to TRBD2. V trimming: 4 bases; J trimming: 8 bases; junction bases outside the gene matches: 13. This CDR3 comprises 15 residues. CDR1 is DFQATT and CDR2 is SNEGSKA in the germline V gene (reference sequence). CDR3 in amino acids: CSATRAGGFEDEQFF. DNA for the CDR3: TGCAGTGCTACTAGGGCGGGAGGTTTTGAAGATGAGCAGTTCTTC.

The J gene is TRBJ2-3, the V gene TRBV12-3 or TRBV12-4; no clear D gene. The CDR3 is 14 amino acids. Trimming shortened V by 2 bases and J by 6 bases, and 12 bases separated the two germline ends. Written as DNA, the CDR3 is TGTGCCAGCAGTTTAAGACACGGTAGGGATACGCAGTATTTT. Its protein product is CASSLRHGRDTQYF.

This clonotype was observed at least ten times. The chain joins TRBV7-9 to TRBJ2-7, with 10 bases identical to TRBD2. With 5 bases clipped from V and 3 bases from J, the junction kept 10 bases outside the gene matches. Germline V gene sequence: CDR1 SEHNR, CDR2 FQNEAQ (reference sequence). The CDR3 is 16 amino acids. The CDR3 protein is CASSVGLAETDYEQYF. In nucleotides, the CDR3 is TGTGCCAGCAGCGTCGGACTAGCGGAGACCGACTACGAGCAGTACTTC.

The chain joins TRBV20-1 to TRBJ2-7, with 7 bases fitting TRBD2. The CDR3 extends over 14 amino acids. Per germline, CDR1 DFQATT and CDR2 SNEGSKA (reference sequence). The junction had 14 bases not matched to a gene; V was cut back by 6 bases and J by 6 bases. The CDR3 loop reads CSALVGGSIGEQYF. The CDR3 nucleotides read TGCAGTGCCCTGGTCGGCGGGAGTATTGGCGAGCAGTACTTC.

This clonotype was observed at least ten times. The chain uses TRBV5-5 and TRBJ2-5; D is unclear. The CDR3 is made up of 12 amino acids. V lost 1 base and J lost 3, with 4 bases in between. Germline-derived CDR1 and CDR2 are SGHKS and YYEKEE (reference sequence). The CDR3 DNA reads as TGTGCCAGCAGCTTGTATGAAGAGACCCAGTACTTC. Residues: CASSLYEETQYF.

This clonotype has more than one count but fewer than ten. The V and J genes are TRBV7-2 and TRBJ2-7, with D perhaps TRBD2 (6 bases). Germline values: CDR1 SGHTA, CDR2 FQGNSA. Trimming took off 6 bases at V and 6 bases at J, with 18 bases between the two ends. This CDR3 has 14 amino acids. The CDR3 DNA reads as TGTGCCAGCAGTATAATGTGGGAGGCTGGCGAGCAGTACTTC. This encodes CASSIMWEAGEQYF. Full variable domain (remainder filled in from reference TRBV7-2 and TRBJ2-7): GAGVSQSPSNKVTEKGKDVELRCDPISGHTALYWYRQSLGQGLEFLIYFQGNSAPDKSGLPSDRFSAERTGGSVSTLTIQRTQQEDSAVYLCASSIMWEAGEQYFGPGTRLTVT.

This rearrangement joins TRBV20-1 to TRBJ2-3; no definite D call. CDR1 DFQATT and CDR2 SNEGSKA come from the germline V gene (reference sequence). This CDR3 contains 15 residues. Trimming took off 7 bases at V and 1 base at J, with 18 bases between the two ends. The CDR3 sequence is CSVRTMGLGTDTQYF. DNA of the CDR3: TGCAGTGTCAGAACTATGGGCTTGGGCACAGATACGCAGTATTTT.

The rearrangement joins TRBV14 to TRBJ2-5; the match to TRBD2 covers 13 bases. Germline CDR1 and CDR2: SGHDN and FVKESK. Trimming at V came to 4 bases and at J to 4 bases, leaving 3 bases not matched to a gene. This CDR3 has 15 amino acids. CDR3 region: CASSRGLAGAETQYF. CDR3 bases: TGTGCCAGCAGCCGCGGACTAGCGGGGGCAGAGACCCAGTACTTC.

This clonotype was seen at least ten times. The rearrangement uses TRBV7-2 and TRBJ2-7; maybe TRBD1 (5 bases). This CDR3 has 14 residues. The ends were cut back, 3 bases at V and 2 bases at J, with 11 bases in the middle. Germline V CDR1 and CDR2: SGHTA, FQGNSA. The DNA for the CDR3 is TGTGCCAGCAGCTTGGCAGGGCTTACCTACGAGCAGTACTTC. Amino acids: CASSLAGLTYEQYF.

The chain employs TRBV12-3 or TRBV12-4 and TRBJ1-5; tentatively, D is TRBD1 (5 bases). This CDR3 has 13 amino acids. Trimming cost V 2 bases and J 7 bases, with 9 bases left between them. The CDR3 region is CASSLQGQQPQHF. CDR3 sequence (DNA): TGTGCCAGCAGTTTACAGGGCCAACAGCCCCAGCATTTT.

The gene calls are TRBV20-1 and TRBJ2-5, with 10 bases fitting TRBD2. This CDR3 contains 14 residues. Unmatched junction bases numbered 8, after V lost 5 bases and J lost 5 bases. From germline, CDR1 is DFQATT and CDR2 SNEGSKA (reference sequence). CDR3 in amino acids: CSAQRGGEGETQYF. The CDR3 bases are TGCAGTGCTCAGCGGGGGGGGGAGGGGGAGACCCAGTACTTC.

The V gene is TRBV5-1, the J gene TRBJ2-6, with D perhaps assigned TRBD1 or TRBD2 (6 bases each). Germline V CDR1 and CDR2: SGHRS, YFSETQ. V dropped 2 bases and J dropped 0 bases, with 9 bases sitting between them. This CDR3 contains 16 residues. This chain's CDR3 is CASSFEGGSGANVLTF. The CDR3 bases are TGCGCCAGCAGCTTTGAGGGGGGCTCTGGGGCCAACGTCCTGACTTTC.

This clonotype occurred a few times. This rearrangement joins TRBV10-2 to TRBJ2-5; 10 positions agree with TRBD2. There are 15 residues in the CDR3. Trimming removed 6 bases from V and 2 bases from J; junction bases left unmatched: 6. Germline CDR1 and CDR2: WSHSY and SAAADI. CDR3 bases: TGCGCCAGCAGCGCCAGGACTAGCGGACAAGAGACCCAGTACTTC. Its translation: CASSARTSGQETQYF.

This clonotype appeared many times. The chain combines TRBV10-3 with TRBJ2-2; D gene unclear. The CDR3 contains 11 residues. The V and J ends lost 10 bases and 6 bases respectively, with 9 bases between them. Germline CDR1 is ENHRY and CDR2 is SYGVKD. CDR3 DNA sequence: TGTGCCACCCTTAGGGCCGGGGAGCTGTTTTTT. Translated: CATLRAGELFF.

The chain joins TRBV7-3 to TRBJ2-5; D may match TRBD1 or TRBD2 (5 bases each). The germline V gene encodes CDR1 SGHTA and CDR2 FQGTGA. The CDR3 contains 14 residues. V shed 5 bases and J shed 5 bases, with 15 bases lying between them. The DNA for the CDR3 is TGTGCCAGCAGCCCTAACCGGGGCGGGGAGACCCAGTACTTC. It is translated as CASSPNRGGETQYF.

The chain joins TRBV14 to TRBJ2-7; D unclear. The CDR3 loop spans 13 amino acids. From germline, CDR1 is SGHDN and CDR2 FVKESK. The V end lost 1 base, the J end lost 3 bases, and 7 bases lay between the germline ends. CDR3 in amino acids: CASSQVARYEQYF. CDR3 DNA: TGTGCCAGCAGCCAAGTTGCTCGCTACGAGCAGTACTTC.

This clonotype was detected ten times or more. The chain is built from TRBV3-1 and TRBJ2-6, with D uncertain. V dropped 0 bases and J dropped 1 base, with 7 bases sitting between them. Per germline, CDR1 LGHDT and CDR2 YNNKEL (reference sequence). This CDR3 spans 16 amino acids. The CDR3 nucleotides are TGTGCCAGCAGCCAAGAAGTTGGGTCTGGGGCCAACGTCCTGACTTTC. Its translation is CASSQEVGSGANVLTF.

This clonotype has more than one count but fewer than ten. In DNA, the CDR3 is TGCGCCAGCCGGGACACTGACACCGGGGAGCTGTTTTTT. This gives the protein CASRDTDTGELFF. The rearrangement joins TRBV5-1 to TRBJ2-2, with a possible D match to TRBD1 (6 bases). The V gene lost 7 bases and the J gene lost 3 bases, with 10 bases spanning the gap. This CDR3 has 13 amino acids. CDR1 is SGHRS, CDR2 YFSETQ, per germline.

The rearrangement joins TRBV5-6 to TRBJ1-6; D is unclear. This CDR3 is built from 16 residues. Trimming removed 1 base at V and 3 bases at J, with 11 bases between. Germline CDR1 is SGHDT and CDR2 is YYEEEE. In nucleotides, the CDR3 is TGTGCCAGCAGCTTGTTCGCAGCCCGCTATAATTCACCCCTCCACTTT. Translated, it gives CASSLFAARYNSPLHF.

The chain uses TRBV20-1 and TRBJ2-7, with TRBD2 matching 7 bases. Germline V gene lookup returns CDR1 DFQATT and CDR2 SNEGSKA (reference sequence). With V trimmed by 6 bases and J by 3 bases, 11 bases remained unmatched. This CDR3 spans 14 amino acids. CDR3 coding DNA: TGCAGTGCATTTAAGGCGGGGGTAAACTACGAGCAGTACTTC. Translated: CSAFKAGVNYEQYF.

This clonotype has just a few counts. V and J are TRBV27 and TRBJ2-1; the D gene is possibly TRBD2 (7 bases). Looked up from germline, CDR1 is MNHEY and CDR2 is SMNVEV (reference sequence). The CDR3 loop spans 18 amino acids. V was cut by 0 bases and J by 4 bases, with 19 bases left in between. The DNA for the CDR3 is TGTGCCAGCAGTTTATCGGTCTGGGGGGCTAGCGGTTACAATGAGCAGTTCTTC. Protein sequence: CASSLSVWGASGYNEQFF.

This clonotype was detected a few times. The rearrangement uses TRBV20-1 and TRBJ2-1, with 13 bases lining up with TRBD2. Germline CDR1 DFQATT, CDR2 SNEGSKA (reference sequence). V lost 0 bases to trimming and J lost 10 bases; unmatched junction nucleotides: 6. CDR3 length: 15 residues. Here the CDR3 reads CSARDRLAGGFEQFF. Here the CDR3 DNA reads TGCAGTGCTAGAGATAGACTAGCGGGAGGATTCGAGCAGTTCTTC.

This clonotype was observed a few times. J is TRBJ2-2 and V is TRBV2, with a weak D call TRBD1 (6 bases). Germline-derived CDR1 and CDR2 are SNHLY and FYNNEI. This CDR3 has 15 residues. V was trimmed by 3 bases and J by 7 bases, leaving 15 bases between them. CDR3 loop: CASSETTGPHGELFF. CDR3 nucleotides: TGTGCCAGCAGTGAGACTACAGGGCCCCACGGGGAGCTGTTTTTT. Drawing the rest from reference TRBV2 and TRBJ2-2, the complete variable domain is EPEVTQTPSHQVTQMGQEVILRCVPISNHLYFYWYRQILGQKVEFLVSFYNNEISEKSEIFDDQFSVERPDGSNFTLKIRSTKLEDSAMYFCASSETTGPHGELFFGEGSRLTVL.

The chain recombines TRBV7-2 with TRBJ2-5; the D is unclear. The CDR3 sequence is 12 residues long. V dropped 0 bases and J dropped 7 bases, with 6 bases sitting between them. Looked up from germline, CDR1 is SGHTA and CDR2 is FQGNSA. DNA of the CDR3: TGTGCCAGCAGCTTAGCGTGGGGGACCCAGTACTTC. Translated: CASSLAWGTQYF.